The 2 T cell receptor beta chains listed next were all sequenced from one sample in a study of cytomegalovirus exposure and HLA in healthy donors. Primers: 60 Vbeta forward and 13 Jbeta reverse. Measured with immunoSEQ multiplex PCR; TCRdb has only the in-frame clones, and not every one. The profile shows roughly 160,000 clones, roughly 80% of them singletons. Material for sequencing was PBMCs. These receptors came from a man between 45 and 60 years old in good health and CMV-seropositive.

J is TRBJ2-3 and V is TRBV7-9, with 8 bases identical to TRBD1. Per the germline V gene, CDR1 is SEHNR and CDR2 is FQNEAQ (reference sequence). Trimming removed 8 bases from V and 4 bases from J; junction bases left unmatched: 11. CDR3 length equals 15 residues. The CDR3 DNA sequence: TGTGCCAGCGCGGCAGGGGGCTGGATAGCAGATACGCAGTATTTT. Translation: CASAAGGWIADTQYF.

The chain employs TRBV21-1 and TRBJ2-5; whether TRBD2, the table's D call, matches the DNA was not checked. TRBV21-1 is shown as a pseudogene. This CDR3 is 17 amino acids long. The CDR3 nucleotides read TGTGCCAGCAGCAAAAGGACTAGCGGGGGAGCTCAAGAGACCCAGTACTTC. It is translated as CASSKRTSGGAQETQYF.